This T cell receptor beta chain comes out of a study of Ad26.COV2.S vaccination and SARS-CoV-2 variants. Assay: immunoSEQ multiplex PCR; the TCRdb copy retains only in-frame clones and omits some. The table shows some 180,000 clones, with roughly 87% occurring only once. CDR3 size: 13 residues. Germline V gene data show CDR1 as MNHEY and CDR2 as SMNVEV (reference sequence). Trimming stripped 0 bases from V and 3 bases from J, with 3 bases between. Points on this clone: This CDR3 is also generated by other DNA sequences in the sample.

The source material was peripheral blood, sampled after recovery from COVID-19. This rearrangement joins TRBV27 to TRBJ1-5; D ambiguous. The sequence was collected from a human donor who had recovered from COVID-19. CDR3 bases: TGTGCCAGCAGTTTATCAACCAATCAGCCCCAGCATTTT. Amino acids: CASSLSTNQPQHF.